These 6 T cell receptor beta chains were sequenced from one sample in a study of neoadjuvant anti-PD-1 for oral cavity cancer. Described time point: after neoadjuvant nivolumab, at surgical resection. Some clones are missing from TCRdb's copy, which holds only in-frame ones; the method was immunoSEQ multiplex PCR. The repertoire consists of roughly 25,000 clones, with around a quarter occurring once and the leading ten covering about 16%. The source material was tumor tissue, sampled after nivolumab (anti-PD-1) treatment. Source of these receptors: a person aged 35 to 85 with oral cavity squamous cell carcinoma.

This clone was seen a handful of times. The V and J genes are TRBV2 and TRBJ2-3; no firm D call. Trimming left V 4 bases short and J 0 bases short, with 11 bases between. The CDR3 sequence is 15 residues long. Germline V gene sequence: CDR1 SNHLY, CDR2 FYNNEI. CDR3 region: CASSGRAESTDTQYF. In DNA form, the CDR3 reads TGTGCCAGCAGTGGACGGGCGGAGAGCACAGATACGCAGTATTTT.

The chain links TRBV18 to TRBJ2-7, with D perhaps matching TRBD2 (6 bases). The CDR3 is 13 residues long. V lost 6 bases to trimming and J lost 5 bases, with 14 bases between them. CDR1 and CDR2 (germline): KGHSH, LQKENI. The DNA for the CDR3 is TGTGCCAGCTCCCAGACTAGTACGGACGAGCAGTACTTC. As protein: CASSQTSTDEQYF.

The chain uses TRBV5-4 and TRBJ2-5; D may match TRBD1 or TRBD2 (7 bases each). V gave up 4 bases and J gave up 2 bases, with 18 bases separating them. This CDR3 comprises 16 residues. Per germline, CDR1 SGHNT and CDR2 YYREEE (reference sequence). The CDR3 protein is CASSPGGGPGQETQYF. The CDR3 DNA is TGTGCCAGCAGCCCAGGGGGGGGACCAGGGCAAGAGACCCAGTACTTC.

J is TRBJ2-3 and V is TRBV7-8; TRBD2 agrees at 7 bases. Unmatched junction bases numbered 12, after V lost 6 bases and J lost 3 bases. This CDR3 spans 16 amino acids. Germline V gene sequence: CDR1 SGHVS, CDR2 FQNEAQ. In DNA, the CDR3 is TGTGCCAGCAGTCCGTCCCCCGGGGGGATGACAGATACGCAGTATTTT. Its protein product is CASSPSPGGMTDTQYF.

This chain connects TRBV27 to TRBJ1-5; D is uncertain. The CDR3 contains 14 residues. In germline, CDR1 is MNHEY, CDR2 SMNVEV (reference sequence). Trimming cost V 0 bases and J 3 bases, with 6 bases left between them. The CDR3 region is CASSLSSTNQPQHF. The CDR3 bases are TGTGCCAGCAGTTTATCGTCCACCAATCAGCCCCAGCATTTT.

This clone showed up just a few times. The rearrangement joins TRBV19 to TRBJ2-6, with TRBD1 as a possible D gene (5 bases). V lost 5 bases and J 2 bases, leaving 13 bases between the germline ends. Germline V gene data show CDR1 as LNHDA and CDR2 as SQIVND (reference sequence). This CDR3 has 16 residues. This CDR3 reads CASSLQGTAGANVLTF. The DNA of the CDR3 is TGTGCCAGTAGTCTGCAGGGTACGGCTGGGGCCAACGTCCTGACTTTC. Looking up the rest from reference TRBV19 and TRBJ2-6 gives the full variable domain: DGGITQSPKYLFRKEGQNVTLSCEQNLNHDAMYWYRQDPGQGLRLIYYSQIVNDFQKGDIAEGYSVSREKKESFPLTVTSAQKNPTAFYLCASSLQGTAGANVLTFGAGSRLTVL.